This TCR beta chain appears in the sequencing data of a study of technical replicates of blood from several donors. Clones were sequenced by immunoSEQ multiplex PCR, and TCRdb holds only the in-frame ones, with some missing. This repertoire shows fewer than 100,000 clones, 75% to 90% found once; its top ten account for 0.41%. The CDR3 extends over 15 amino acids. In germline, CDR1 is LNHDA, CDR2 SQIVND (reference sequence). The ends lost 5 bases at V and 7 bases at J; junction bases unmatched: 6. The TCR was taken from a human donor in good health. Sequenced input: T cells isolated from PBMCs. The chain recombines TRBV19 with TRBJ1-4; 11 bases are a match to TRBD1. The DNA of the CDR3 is TGTGCCAGTAGTCCCTTCGGGACAGGGGGTGAAAAACTGTTTTTT. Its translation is CASSPFGTGGEKLFF.